These 16 T cell receptor beta chains were all obtained from the same sample, sequenced in a study of memory CD4+ T cells and cytomegalovirus serostatus (dated by TCRdb to the late 2010s). Library preparation employed the immunoSEQ multiplex PCR assay. Drawn from immuneACCESS, this table holds only the in-frame rearrangements with V and J called that TCRdb kept. Clones are partly lost; checked studies trace under half to an unresolved V gene and leave the rest unexplained. The sample yields about 57,000 clones; around 80% were counted once. Jointly, the top ten make up 0.75% to 0.85% of the sample. Single viable CD3+CD4+CD8-CD45RO+ cells were sorted as memory CD4+ T cells on a FACSAria II. Specimen: memory CD4+ T cells from blood. The origin of the receptors is an adult in good health and CMV-seronegative.

Worth noting for this clone: Other DNA variants within this sample encode the same CDR3. This sequence joins TRBV6-5 and TRBJ1-5, with 7 positions matching TRBD1. The germline V gene has CDR1 MNHEY and CDR2 SVGAGI. The CDR3 consists of 15 residues. J lost 2 bases, V lost 2 bases, and 3 bases had no gene match. Here the CDR3 DNA reads TGTGCCAGCAGTTACGGGCAGGGGGGCAATCAGCCCCAGCATTTT. It specifies CASSYGQGGNQPQHF.

The rearrangement joins TRBV30 to TRBJ2-7; no clear D. V was cut by 0 bases and J by 6 bases, with 9 bases left in between. CDR3 size: 12 residues. Germline loops: CDR1 GTSNPN, CDR2 SVGIG (reference sequence). Here the CDR3 DNA reads TGTGCCTGGAGTGTAAGGTTTGGCGAGCAGTACTTC. Amino acid sequence: CAWSVRFGEQYF.

This sequence joins TRBV2 and TRBJ2-1, with 10 bases that match TRBD2. Germline loops: CDR1 SNHLY, CDR2 FYNNEI. The junction had 9 bases not matched to a gene; V was cut back by 6 bases and J by 10 bases. The CDR3 runs to 14 residues. The CDR3 coding sequence is TGTGCCAGCAGGGCCAGCGGGAGGGCCGGGGAGCAGTTCTTC. Amino acid sequence: CASRASGRAGEQFF.

The rearrangement links TRBV28 to TRBJ2-7; weak D call: TRBD1 (6 bases). This CDR3 contains 13 residues. Trimming left V 7 bases short and J 3 bases short, with 13 bases between. The germline CDR1 and CDR2 sequences are MDHEN and SYDVKM. Here the CDR3 DNA reads TGTGCCAGCATAAACCGGGACAACTACGAGCAGTACTTC. It codes for CASINRDNYEQYF.

The chain links TRBV11-2 to TRBJ2-1; 8 bases align to TRBD2. This CDR3 region has 15 residues. Trimming removed 8 bases from V and 6 bases from J; junction bases left unmatched: 12. Germline assignment: CDR1 SGHAT and CDR2 FQNNGV. The CDR3 region has the DNA TGTGCCAGCCTCAGCCGGACTAGCCAGGGCAATGAGCAGTTCTTC. Amino acids: CASLSRTSQGNEQFF.

V gene TRBV14 combines with J gene TRBJ1-1, with D possibly TRBD1 on 5 matching bases. Germline CDR1 SGHDN, CDR2 FVKESK. This CDR3 is built from 13 residues. Trimming left V 3 bases short and J 5 bases short, with 10 bases between. The CDR3 here is CASSHSRGTEAFF. The CDR3 DNA reads TGTGCCAGCAGCCATAGCCGGGGGACTGAAGCTTTCTTT.

The genes are TRBV5-6 and TRBJ1-2; no reliable D call. The CDR3 has 14 residues. Looked up from germline, CDR1 is SGHDT and CDR2 is YYEEEE. With 0 bases removed from V and 2 bases from J, the gap between germline ends came to 8 bases. Here the CDR3 DNA reads TGTGCCAGCAGCTTGGGCAGGATGAACTATGGCTACACCTTC. It encodes CASSLGRMNYGYTF.

This chain uses TRBV11-2 with TRBJ2-5; TRBD1 matches at 8 bases. V dropped 1 base and J dropped 4; count of bases not matched to a gene: 5. There are 15 residues in the CDR3. CDR1 and CDR2 from the germline V gene are SGHAT and FQNNGV. CDR3 bases: TGTGCCAGCAGCTTAGCAGGGGGCAAGGGAGAGACCCAGTACTTC. This encodes CASSLAGGKGETQYF.

J is TRBJ2-7 and V is TRBV11-3, with D tentatively TRBD2 (6 bases). This CDR3 has 13 residues. CDR1 is SGHNT, CDR2 YENEEA, per germline. V was trimmed by 3 bases and J by 2 bases, leaving 8 bases between them. In nucleotides, the CDR3 is TGTGCCAGCAGCTTGGGGGGACCCTACGAGCAGTACTTC. This encodes CASSLGGPYEQYF.

The V and J genes are TRBV6-1 and TRBJ2-3; no clear D. Germline CDR1 is MNHNS and CDR2 is SASEGT. Trimming removed 0 bases from V and 2 bases from J, with 9 bases in between. The CDR3 has 15 residues. CDR3 in amino acids: CASSEAGYYTDTQYF. CDR3 nucleotides: TGTGCCAGCAGTGAAGCGGGGTATTACACAGATACGCAGTATTTT.

This clone was detected ten times or more. In the same sample, other DNA sequences code for this CDR3. The V and J genes are TRBV6-1 and TRBJ2-7; D not certain. V was shortened by 4 bases and J by 3 bases, with 10 bases between the two germline ends. CDR3 length equals 13 residues. Looked up from germline, CDR1 is MNHNS and CDR2 is SASEGT. The CDR3 nucleotides read TGTGCCAGCAGTGCGGACCCTGTCTACGAGCAGTACTTC. Its protein is CASSADPVYEQYF.

The genes are TRBV30 and TRBJ2-5; unclear D gene. V lost 4 bases and J lost 1, with 13 bases in between. Germline CDR1 reads GTSNPN; CDR2 reads SVGIG (reference sequence). CDR3 length equals 14 residues. The DNA for the CDR3 is TGTGCCTGGACCCCCCTCCGTTCCCAAGAGACCCAGTACTTC. Translating it yields CAWTPLRSQETQYF.

The chain links TRBV5-1 to TRBJ2-6; D unclear. The CDR3 extends over 17 amino acids. V lost 2 bases to trimming and J lost 2 bases, with 14 bases between them. The germline V gene has CDR1 SGHRS and CDR2 YFSETQ. CDR3 protein: CASSLRPSGAGANVLTF. CDR3 bases: TGCGCCAGCAGCTTACGACCCTCGGGCGCTGGGGCCAACGTCCTGACTTTC.

Remarks on this clone: The junction does not match germline at one end; this may be a read error. This sequence joins TRBV4-2 and TRBJ2-7, with 8 nucleotides matching TRBD2. The CDR3 spans 17 residues. The germline V gene encodes CDR1 LGHNA and CDR2 YNFKEQ. The CDR3 sequence: CASSQDLHGRGDLATIF. The CDR3 DNA is TGTGCCAGCAGCCAAGATCTGCACGGGAGGGGTGATTTAGCCACGATCTTC.

CDR3 sequence (DNA): TGTGCCAGCAGTGAAAGAGCGGTCTGGGGCACAGATACGCAGTATTTT. Translated, it gives CASSERAVWGTDTQYF. This rearrangement joins TRBV6-1 to TRBJ2-3; D might be TRBD2 (5 bases). This CDR3 comprises 16 residues. V lost 2 bases, J lost 1 base, and 13 bases lay in between. Per the germline V gene, CDR1 is MNHNS and CDR2 is SASEGT.

J is TRBJ1-5 and V is TRBV28; D unresolved. The length of the CDR3 is 12 residues. Per the germline V gene, CDR1 is MDHEN and CDR2 is SYDVKM. V was cut by 2 bases and J by 6 bases, with 5 bases left in between. CDR3 sequence reads: CASSLRAQPQHF. The CDR3 DNA reads as TGTGCCAGCAGTTTAAGGGCTCAGCCCCAGCATTTT. Full variable domain (rest looked up from reference TRBV28 and TRBJ1-5): DVKVTQSSRYLVKRTGEKVFLECVQDMDHENMFWYRQDPGLGLRLIYFSYDVKMKEKGDIPEGYSVSREKKERFSLILESASTNQTSMYLCASSLRAQPQHFGDGTRLSIL.